This T cell receptor (beta chain) was sequenced in a study of T-cell memory formation after mild COVID-19 listed by TCRdb under 2021. About the study as a whole: TCR sequence clusters from the two donors were found to be largely donor specific. The cohort was made up of two young adult volunteers, one female and one male, who were previously healthy. In a couple of donors, T-cell clones that expanded and contracted after mild COVID-19 were followed by sequencing TCRalpha and TCRbeta repertoires longitudinally.

Summary of the overall study and its limitations: Contracting CD4+ clones appeared mostly in the CM and EM memory subsets, whereas CD8+ clones were enriched in EMRA. Clones contracting from day 15 to 85 had balanced CD4/CD8 phenotypes, while a second wave expanding from day 15 to 37 was biased towards CD4+. Some responding clones were detected in pre-infection memory, which suggested that pre-existing cross-reactive memory T cells had joined the SARS-CoV-2 response. The study included only a couple of mild cases, and larger cohorts that include severe cases with pre-infection samples were judged to be necessary. SARS-CoV-2 specificity was not confirmed for the second-wave clones peaking on day 37.

This clonotype was recorded many times. No cognate antigen has been identified for it. Nothing much larger sits one base from this clone, and base qualities are not available. Ficoll-Paque density gradient centrifugation was the method used to isolate PBMCs. CDR1 SGHRS and CDR2 YFSETQ were looked up in the germline V gene. Cut back by 5 bases and 0 bases, the V and J ends lie 12 bases apart. The CDR3 runs 15 residues from the cysteine to the phenylalanine. Here the CDR3 DNA is all that survives: 45 bases in frame from base 1. Sequencing used an Illumina NovaSeq 6000. TCRalpha and TCRbeta cDNA libraries were constructed by 5'RACE with constant-segment primers, with sample barcodes and unique molecular identifiers being introduced. RNA was extracted from every sample with Trizol reagent. Amplification of the libraries took two PCR steps, and the second step added a second sample barcode plus Illumina TruSeq adapters. Sequencing of libraries was performed on an Illumina NovaSeq with 2 x 150 bp paired-end reads. For the original study's pipeline: Reads were demultiplexed and collapsed into UMI-guided consensus sequences with migec v1.2.7. Using mixcr v2.1.11, UMI consensuses were aligned to TRA and TRB V and J templates and then assembled into clonotypes. Clonotypes were classified as expanded or contracted when called significant by both edgeR and NoisET, with noise models trained on biological replicates. edgeR calls used a false discovery rate-adjusted p below 0.01 and a log2 fold-change threshold of 1. As an exploratory analysis of dynamics, max-normalized trajectories of the 1000 most abundant clonotypes were examined with PCA combined with hierarchical clustering. Separately sequenced CD4+ and CD8+ repertoires were used to assign the CD4 or CD8 phenotype of responding clones. TCRdb handled the public reads itself, with Q25 trimming in fastp and clone calling in MiXCR, and kept productive beta chains. All rows with the same CDR3 protein become a single entry with the most common DNA and genes. What appears here as the V and J calls and clone size reflects TCRdb's work, not the paper's. For this sample there are around 340,000 distinct CDR3 sequences; approximately 16% appear just once. 20% to 25% of the sample comes from the top ten.

The source is a man younger than 35 who had mild COVID-19 (a few samples of this study predate the infection). The sample titles of this study are shuffled in the database, so cell type and time point are left out; the donor was told from shared clones. The V and J segments used are TRBV5-1 and TRBJ2-1; the D segment could be TRBD2, given 5 matching bases. Sequences were obtained from PBMCs or a T cell subset sorted from them (not recorded which). Here is the DNA: TGCGCCAGCAGTCCATCGGGAAGCTCCTACAATGAGCAGTTCTTC. The translation is CASSPSGSSYNEQFF.